Listed here are 30 T cell receptor beta chains from one sample, sequenced in a study of cytomegalovirus exposure and HLA in healthy donors (dated by TCRdb to the late 2010s). The library was prepared using the immunoSEQ multiplex PCR assay. A mixture of 60 forward primers for TCR Vbeta segments and 13 reverse primers for TCR Jbeta segments was used in the multiplex PCR. As stored in TCRdb, this immuneACCESS dataset retains in-frame rearrangements with V and J assigned. A fraction of the clones does not appear; measured against another copy, unresolved V genes explain less than half of the discrepancy, and the remainder lacks a known reason. Here the sample has approximately 90,000 clones; about 80% occur a single time. The ten largest clones capture approximately 1.5% of the sample. Sequenced material: PBMCs. The receptors derive from a male donor in good health and CMV-seronegative.

The V call is TRBV7-9, the J call TRBJ2-2, with TRBD1 identical over 11 bases. Per germline, CDR1 SEHNR and CDR2 FQNEAQ (reference sequence). The CDR3 contains 17 residues. J lost 7 bases, V lost 5 bases, and 12 bases had no gene match. The CDR3 spells CASSTPQGQGAIGELFF. Written as DNA, the CDR3 is TGTGCCAGCAGCACACCACAAGGACAGGGGGCTATCGGGGAGCTGTTTTTT. The complete variable domain, with remaining parts taken from reference TRBV7-9 and TRBJ2-2, reads DTGVSQNPRHKITKRGQNVTFRCDPISEHNRLYWYRQTLGQGPEFLTYFQNEAQLEKSRLLSDRFSAERPKGSFSTLEIQRTEQGDSAMYLCASSTPQGQGAIGELFFGEGSRLTVL.

The chain carries TRBV6-1 and TRBJ2-5; 8 nucleotides line up with TRBD1. This CDR3 has 13 amino acids. CDR1 and CDR2 (germline): MNHNS, SASEGT. V shed 6 bases, J shed 5 bases, and the junction held 5 bases outside the gene matches. The CDR3 sequence: CASRDRGWETQYF. In nucleotides, the CDR3 is TGTGCCAGCAGAGACAGGGGATGGGAGACCCAGTACTTC.

The V gene is TRBV10-2, the J gene TRBJ2-1; 10 bases agree with TRBD2. This CDR3 contains 17 residues. Germline loops: CDR1 WSHSY, CDR2 SAAADI. The V and J ends lost 2 bases and 4 bases, in that order; junction bases with no gene match: 8. CDR3 bases: TGCGCCAGCAGTGAGATAAGCGGGGGGGCCTGGTACAATGAGCAGTTCTTC. It encodes CASSEISGGAWYNEQFF.

With respect to this clone: The junction departs from the called germline gene at one end, perhaps through a read error. This chain joins TRBV7-3 and TRBJ2-2, with 7 bases matching TRBD1. Germline loops: CDR1 SGHTA, CDR2 FQGTGA. CDR3 length: 16 residues. The CDR3 bases are TGTGCCAGCAGCTTAGGCGGCGCAGGGGGTGCCGGAGAGCTGTTTTTT. Translating it yields CASSLGGAGGAGELFF.

The chain recombines TRBV28 with TRBJ2-6; 8 bases line up with TRBD2. V lost 11 bases and J lost 0; bases outside the gene matches: 6. CDR1 is MDHEN, CDR2 SYDVKM, per germline. The CDR3 runs 15 residues. CDR3: CAAGGYNSGANVLTF. The DNA of the CDR3 is TGTGCCGCGGGGGGTTATAACTCTGGGGCCAACGTCCTGACTTTC.

This clone was seen a handful of times. The CDR3 nucleotides read TGTGCCAGCAGTGAAGAGGGACAGTCAGCTTTCTTT. This sequence encodes CASSEEGQSAFF. The rearrangement links TRBV2 to TRBJ1-1, with 7 bases matching TRBD1. The ends lost 1 base at V and 10 bases at J; junction bases unmatched: 3. This CDR3 comprises 12 residues. Germline V gene sequence: CDR1 SNHLY, CDR2 FYNNEI.

The chain employs TRBV6-1 and TRBJ1-2; a possible D gene is TRBD1 (5 bases). This CDR3 region has 12 residues. CDR1 MNHNS and CDR2 SASEGT come from the germline V gene. Trimming took 5 bases from V and 8 from J, leaving 12 bases between them. This CDR3 is CASSQGARGYTF. The CDR3 DNA follows: TGTGCCAGCAGTCAGGGTGCCAGGGGCTACACCTTC.

This clone has more than one count but fewer than ten. The chain uses TRBV7-6 and TRBJ2-2; 7 nucleotides agree with TRBD2. J lost 2 bases, V lost 5 bases, and 8 bases had no gene match. From germline, CDR1 is SGHVS and CDR2 FNYEAQ. The CDR3 is 16 residues long. The chain's CDR3 is CASSTPGTTNTGELFF. The CDR3 coding sequence is TGTGCCAGCAGCACCCCCGGGACTACAAACACCGGGGAGCTGTTTTTT.

The V and J genes are TRBV29-1 and TRBJ1-2; D gene uncertain. CDR1 is SQVTM, CDR2 ANQGSEA, per germline. V was pared by 3 bases and J by 4 bases, with 3 bases between. CDR3 length: 10 amino acids. The CDR3 DNA follows: TGCAGCGTTGACGGCTATGGCTACACCTTC. Translation gives CSVDGYGYTF.

The chain combines TRBV14 with TRBJ1-5; the D is unclear. Trimming took 0 bases from V and 9 from J, leaving 9 bases between them. Germline V lookup: CDR1 SGHDN, CDR2 FVKESK. CDR3 length: 13 residues. In nucleotides, the CDR3 is TGTGCCAGCAGCCAAGAAACTGGGCTGCCCCAGCATTTT. Its protein product is CASSQETGLPQHF.

The chain carries TRBV6-5 and TRBJ1-1, with D perhaps matching TRBD1 (5 bases). Germline V gene lookup returns CDR1 MNHEY and CDR2 SVGAGI. The CDR3 has 14 residues. V was trimmed by 5 bases and J by 3 bases, leaving 13 bases between them. The CDR3 DNA sequence: TGTGCCAGCAGTGAATGGGGGGGGGACACTGAAGCTTTCTTT. This codes for CASSEWGGDTEAFF.

The chain carries TRBV28 and TRBJ2-3; perhaps TRBD1 as D (5 bases). CDR1 is MDHEN and CDR2 is SYDVKM in the germline V gene. V was trimmed by 7 bases and J by 3 bases, leaving 23 bases between them. This CDR3 has 17 amino acids. CDR3 loop: CASTPVPTVGWTDTQYF. DNA for the CDR3: TGTGCCAGCACGCCTGTGCCGACAGTGGGGTGGACAGATACGCAGTATTTT. The whole variable domain, filled in from reference TRBV28 and TRBJ2-3, reads DVKVTQSSRYLVKRTGEKVFLECVQDMDHENMFWYRQDPGLGLRLIYFSYDVKMKEKGDIPEGYSVSREKKERFSLILESASTNQTSMYLCASTPVPTVGWTDTQYFGPGTRLTVL.

There are a few counts of this clone. The chain carries TRBV7-2 and TRBJ1-6, with D possibly TRBD1 on 6 matching bases. Per the germline V gene, CDR1 is SGHTA and CDR2 is FQGNSA. This CDR3 region has 15 residues. V was shortened by 2 bases and J by 7 bases, with 12 bases between the two germline ends. DNA for the CDR3: TGTGCCAGCAGCTTATTACAGGGTGGGAATTCACCCCTCCACTTT. It translates to CASSLLQGGNSPLHF.

The J gene is TRBJ2-1, the V gene TRBV18, with 12 bases that match TRBD2. The ends lost 3 bases at V and 10 bases at J; junction bases unmatched: 13. The CDR3 contains 17 residues. The germline V gene encodes CDR1 KGHSH and CDR2 LQKENI. The CDR3 region is CASSPPSLAGGPREQFF. CDR3 nucleotides: TGTGCCAGCTCACCCCCGAGCCTAGCGGGAGGGCCTCGGGAGCAGTTCTTC.

The J gene is TRBJ2-2, the V gene TRBV5-1; the match to TRBD2 covers 8 bases. CDR1 is SGHRS, CDR2 YFSETQ, per germline. CDR3 length equals 16 residues. With 4 bases clipped from V and 4 bases from J, the junction kept 9 bases outside the gene matches. The CDR3 sequence: CASSIGLAQGTGELFF. The DNA of the CDR3 is TGCGCCAGCAGCATCGGACTAGCTCAGGGCACCGGGGAGCTGTTTTTT.

This sequence joins TRBV19 and TRBJ1-2, with a tentative D call TRBD1 (6 bases). The V gene lost 7 bases and the J gene lost 3 bases, with 15 bases spanning the gap. Germline V lookup: CDR1 LNHDA, CDR2 SQIVND (reference sequence). This CDR3 contains 14 residues. The CDR3 loop is CASKGGRGDYGYTF. In DNA, the CDR3 is TGTGCCAGTAAAGGCGGCAGGGGCGACTATGGCTACACCTTC.

J is TRBJ2-1 and V is TRBV27; weak D call: TRBD1 (5 bases). Germline assignment: CDR1 MNHEY and CDR2 SMNVEV (reference sequence). The CDR3 has 15 residues. V was shortened by 6 bases and J by 6 bases, with 18 bases between the two germline ends. The CDR3 nucleotides read TGTGCCAGCAGCCCCTTCGATGAAACAGGCAATGAGCAGTTCTTC. It is translated as CASSPFDETGNEQFF.

The V gene is TRBV5-1, the J gene TRBJ2-5; the D is unclear. Germline V lookup: CDR1 SGHRS, CDR2 YFSETQ. The CDR3 is made up of 16 amino acids. V dropped 4 bases and J dropped 5 bases, with 21 bases sitting between them. CDR3 residues: CASSLIQAGPQETQYF. CDR3 sequence (DNA): TGCGCCAGCAGCCTAATCCAGGCAGGTCCCCAGGAGACCCAGTACTTC.

The J gene is TRBJ2-2, the V gene TRBV7-2; weak D call: TRBD1 (5 bases). Germline V gene data show CDR1 as SGHTA and CDR2 as FQGNSA. Trimming stripped 0 bases from V and 3 bases from J, with 5 bases between. The CDR3 length is 14 residues. CDR3 in DNA: TGTGCCAGCAGCTTAGCAGGGGACACCGGGGAGCTGTTTTTT. It is translated as CASSLAGDTGELFF.

This clone appeared a few times. The V gene is TRBV25-1, the J gene TRBJ2-5; perhaps TRBD1 as D (6 bases). This CDR3 comprises 16 residues. Between the trimmed V and J ends, which lost 4 bases and 5 bases, there was a span of 20 bases. Germline CDR1 is MGHDK and CDR2 is SYGVNS. The CDR3 region has the DNA TGTGCCAGCAGTGGTCCGCCGGACAGAAGGAGGGAGACCCAGTACTTC. It is translated as CASSGPPDRRRETQYF.

The V call is TRBV29-1, the J call TRBJ2-3; D might be TRBD1 (5 bases). Trimming pared 1 base from V and 8 bases from J, leaving 13 bases between. The CDR3 totals 13 residues. From germline, CDR1 is SQVTM and CDR2 ANQGSEA. CDR3: CSVEVSGLFTQYF. As DNA, the CDR3 is TGCAGCGTTGAAGTGTCAGGGTTATTTACGCAGTATTTT.

This chain uses TRBV27 with TRBJ2-2; 11 bases map to TRBD1. CDR1 MNHEY and CDR2 SMNVEV come from the germline V gene (reference sequence). This CDR3 region has 16 residues. Trimming at V came to 6 bases and at J to 8 bases, leaving 11 bases not matched to a gene. The CDR3 sequence is CASRPTGTGGGGELFF. The CDR3 DNA reads as TGTGCCAGCAGACCGACAGGGACAGGGGGAGGTGGGGAGCTGTTTTTT.

The chain carries TRBV6-1 and TRBJ2-7, with D possibly matching TRBD1 (5 bases). Germline V gives CDR1 MNHNS, CDR2 SASEGT. Deletions cut 6 bases from V and 3 bases from J, with 18 bases between. The CDR3 loop spans 15 amino acids. The CDR3 loop reads CASSPSRQGGYEQYF. The CDR3 DNA reads as TGTGCCAGCAGCCCAAGTAGGCAGGGTGGCTACGAGCAGTACTTC.

This clone came up a few times. The chain carries TRBV15 and TRBJ2-1; D may be TRBD2 (5 bases). The CDR3 is made up of 15 amino acids. Germline V gives CDR1 LNHNV, CDR2 YYDKDF (reference sequence). V dropped 5 bases and J dropped 0 bases, with 11 bases sitting between them. The CDR3 DNA is TGTGCCACCAGCTCGTATCGGGACTCCTACAATGAGCAGTTCTTC. Encoded protein: CATSSYRDSYNEQFF.

This chain connects TRBV7-3 to TRBJ1-6, with D uncertain. The germline V and J ends were trimmed by 5 bases and 11 bases, with 13 bases remaining between them. CDR1 is SGHTA and CDR2 is FQGTGA in the germline V gene. The CDR3 loop spans 13 amino acids. CDR3 residues: CASSLDGVAPLHF. In nucleotides, the CDR3 is TGTGCCAGCAGCCTCGACGGGGTAGCACCCCTCCACTTT.

The rearrangement joins TRBV20-1 to TRBJ2-4, with no clear D. V gave up 5 bases and J gave up 7 bases, with 6 bases separating them. The CDR3 extends over 10 amino acids. Looked up from germline, CDR1 is DFQATT and CDR2 is SNEGSKA (reference sequence). This chain's CDR3 is CSAPVNIQYF. DNA of the CDR3: TGCAGTGCTCCCGTCAACATTCAGTACTTC.

The chain uses TRBV4-1 and TRBJ2-1; D is unclear. V dropped 0 bases and J dropped 0 bases, with 6 bases sitting between them. This CDR3 has 15 amino acids. Germline V gene lookup returns CDR1 MGHRA and CDR2 YSYEKL. The CDR3 sequence: CASSQEARSYNEQFF. CDR3 sequence (DNA): TGCGCCAGCAGCCAAGAAGCGCGCTCCTACAATGAGCAGTTCTTC.

This chain links TRBV6-4 with TRBJ2-1, with 10 nucleotides matching TRBD1. V gave up 5 bases and J gave up 7 bases; unmatched junction bases: 8. The germline V gene has CDR1 MRHNA and CDR2 SNTAGT. The CDR3 is made up of 15 amino acids. Here the CDR3 DNA reads TGTGCCAGCAGTCTATTTTGGGGACAGGGGAATGAGCAGTTCTTC. This codes for CASSLFWGQGNEQFF.

The table lists this clone with a count of one. This rearrangement joins TRBV7-2 to TRBJ2-5, with 13 bases lining up with TRBD2. Per the germline V gene, CDR1 is SGHTA and CDR2 is FQGNSA. The CDR3 is made up of 15 amino acids. V was pared by 5 bases and J by 5 bases, with 5 bases of the junction left unmatched. The DNA for the CDR3 is TGTGCCAGCAGCGCGGGACTAGCGGGACGGGAGACCCAGTACTTC. It specifies CASSAGLAGRETQYF.

The gene calls are TRBV5-1 and TRBJ1-2; 9 bases map to TRBD1. Per the germline V gene, CDR1 is SGHRS and CDR2 is YFSETQ. The CDR3 totals 15 residues. With 4 bases clipped from V and 4 bases from J, the junction kept 8 bases outside the gene matches. CDR3 in DNA: TGCGCCAGCAGCGGCGGGACAGGGTCAATCTATGGCTACACCTTC. As protein: CASSGGTGSIYGYTF. Drawing the rest from reference TRBV5-1 and TRBJ1-2, the complete variable domain is KAGVTQTPRYLIKTRGQQVTLSCSPISGHRSVSWYQQTPGQGLQFLFEYFSETQRNKGNFPGRFSGRQFSNSRSEMNVSTLELGDSALYLCASSGGTGSIYGYTFGSGTRLTVV.